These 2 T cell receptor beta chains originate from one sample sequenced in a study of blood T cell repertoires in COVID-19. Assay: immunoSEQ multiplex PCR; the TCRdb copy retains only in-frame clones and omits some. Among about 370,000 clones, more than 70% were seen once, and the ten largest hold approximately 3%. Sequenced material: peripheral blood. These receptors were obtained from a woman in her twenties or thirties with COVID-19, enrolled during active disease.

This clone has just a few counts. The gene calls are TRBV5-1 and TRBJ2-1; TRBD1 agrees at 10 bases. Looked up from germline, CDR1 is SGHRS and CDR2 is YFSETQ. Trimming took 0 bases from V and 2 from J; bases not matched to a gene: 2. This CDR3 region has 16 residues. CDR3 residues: CASSLGGTGAYNEQFF. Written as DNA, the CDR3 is TGCGCCAGCAGCTTGGGAGGGACAGGGGCCTACAATGAGCAGTTCTTC.

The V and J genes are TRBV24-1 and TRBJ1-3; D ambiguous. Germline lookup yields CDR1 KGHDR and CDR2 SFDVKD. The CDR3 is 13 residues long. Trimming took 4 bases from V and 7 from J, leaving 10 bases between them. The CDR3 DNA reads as TGTGCCACCAGTGACCCTTACATCAACACCATATATTTT. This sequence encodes CATSDPYINTIYF.